These 19 T cell receptor beta chains were sequenced from one sample in a study of blood T cell repertoires in COVID-19. Libraries were prepared by immunoSEQ multiplex PCR; TCRdb keeps only in-frame clonotypes and omits some of them. The sample holds approximately 99,000 clones; 88% are singletons and the top ten take 2.1%. The specimen sequenced was peripheral blood. These receptors were obtained from a man aged 50-60 years with COVID-19, enrolled during active disease.

The rearrangement links TRBV9 to TRBJ2-3, with TRBD2 matching over 14 bases. Germline loops: CDR1 SGDLS, CDR2 YYNGEE. Trimming cost V 4 bases and J 6 bases; bases outside gene matches: 7. The CDR3 contains 16 residues. CDR3 nucleotides: TGTGCCAGCAGCACCAGACTAGCGGGGGGGCGGGATACGCAGTATTTT. This codes for CASSTRLAGGRDTQYF.

The chain links TRBV7-2 to TRBJ1-3, with D maybe TRBD1 (5 bases). Between the trimmed V and J ends, which lost 6 bases and 4 bases, there was a span of 13 bases. CDR3 length equals 14 residues. The germline V gene has CDR1 SGHTA and CDR2 FQGNSA. The CDR3 DNA sequence: TGTGCCAGCAGGTCGACGGGGGGAGGAAACACCATATATTTT. Protein: CASRSTGGGNTIYF.

The chain joins TRBV29-1 to TRBJ1-2; D call uncertain. There are 11 residues in the CDR3. Trimming removed 4 bases from V and 7 bases from J, with 10 bases in between. Germline V lookup: CDR1 SQVTM, CDR2 ANQGSEA. The CDR3 bases are TGCAGCGTTGGAGGCACCGCTGGCTACACCTTC. This codes for CSVGGTAGYTF.

This clone occurred once. The chain has TRBV14 and TRBJ2-1, with 8 bases that match TRBD1. With 2 bases clipped from V and 15 bases from J, the junction kept 12 bases outside the gene matches. The CDR3 is made up of 14 amino acids. From germline, CDR1 is SGHDN and CDR2 FVKESK. In DNA form, the CDR3 reads TGTGCCAGCAGCCAACGTCCAGGCGGGACAGGTTGGTTCTTC. The encoded protein is CASSQRPGGTGWFF.

V is TRBV19 and J is TRBJ2-7; 9 bases align to TRBD2. J lost 1 base, V lost 8 bases, and 6 bases had no gene match. This CDR3 has 14 amino acids. Germline assignment: CDR1 LNHDA and CDR2 SQIVND (reference sequence). CDR3 in DNA: TGTGCCAGTCGGCGGGAGGGGACATCCTACGAGCAGTACTTC. Translation: CASRREGTSYEQYF. Looking up the rest from reference TRBV19 and TRBJ2-7 gives the full variable domain: DGGITQSPKYLFRKEGQNVTLSCEQNLNHDAMYWYRQDPGQGLRLIYYSQIVNDFQKGDIAEGYSVSREKKESFPLTVTSAQKNPTAFYLCASRREGTSYEQYFGPGTRLTVT.

This chain connects TRBV2 to TRBJ2-2, with a possible D match to TRBD1 (6 bases). V shed 7 bases and J shed 6 bases, with 15 bases lying between them. The germline V gene has CDR1 SNHLY and CDR2 FYNNEI. The CDR3 is made up of 14 amino acids. CDR3 in DNA: TGTGCCAGCACCCAGGGGCGTTTCTCCGGGGAGCTGTTTTTT. Translated, it gives CASTQGRFSGELFF.

The V and J genes are TRBV9 and TRBJ2-2; 7 bases are a match to TRBD1. Germline-derived CDR1 and CDR2 are SGDLS and YYNGEE. The CDR3 runs 15 residues. Germline trimming cut 7 bases from V and 3 bases from J; bases unmatched to any gene: 9. The CDR3 coding sequence is TGTGCCAGCGGCGACAGGGTGCGTCACACCGGGGAGCTGTTTTTT. It specifies CASGDRVRHTGELFF.

This sequence joins TRBV6-5 and TRBJ1-5; D unclear. Trimming removed 6 bases from V and 0 bases from J, with 9 bases in between. Germline CDR1 is MNHEY and CDR2 is SVGAGI. CDR3 length: 14 residues. CDR3 in DNA: TGTGCCAGCAGGGCCCAGGTTAGCAATCAGCCCCAGCATTTT. This encodes CASRAQVSNQPQHF.

The V and J genes are TRBV15 and TRBJ2-1, with TRBD2 matching over 14 bases. CDR1 is LNHNV and CDR2 is YYDKDF in the germline V gene (reference sequence). The CDR3 sequence is 20 residues long. V lost 6 bases to trimming and J lost 7 bases; unmatched junction nucleotides: 20. The DNA of the CDR3 is TGTGCCACCAGTCGTGGCCTCACAGCTAGGACTAGCGGGGGGATAAATGAGCAGTTCTTC. Protein: CATSRGLTARTSGGINEQFF.

V and J are TRBV6-5 and TRBJ2-7; the match to TRBD1 covers 9 bases. The CDR3 is made up of 14 amino acids. The V gene's germline CDR1 is MNHEY and CDR2 SVGAGI. The trim removed 5 bases at V and 7 bases at J, leaving 9 bases unmatched. CDR3 protein: CASSPGQGLEEQYF. In DNA form, the CDR3 reads TGTGCCAGCAGTCCGGGACAGGGTCTAGAGGAGCAGTACTTC.

This clone occurred once. The genes are TRBV5-1 and TRBJ2-5; TRBD1 aligns across 9 bases. Trimming at V came to 0 bases and at J to 4 bases, leaving 7 bases not matched to a gene. Germline V lookup: CDR1 SGHRS, CDR2 YFSETQ. The CDR3 runs to 16 residues. The chain's CDR3 is CASSLAGQGLGETQYF. CDR3 coding DNA: TGCGCCAGCAGCTTGGCGGGACAGGGTTTGGGAGAGACCCAGTACTTC.

The chain uses TRBV12-3 or TRBV12-4 and TRBJ1-6, with unresolved D. Trimming removed 4 bases from V and 14 bases from J, with 12 bases in between. This CDR3 region has 12 residues. The chain's CDR3 is CASSSPTSSLHF. Written as DNA, the CDR3 is TGTGCCAGCAGTTCCCCTACTTCTTCCCTCCACTTT.

The rearrangement uses TRBV5-1 and TRBJ1-1, with D perhaps TRBD1 (5 bases). The CDR3 loop spans 15 amino acids. Germline CDR1 and CDR2: SGHRS and YFSETQ. V gave up 2 bases and J gave up 0 bases, with 11 bases separating them. The CDR3 DNA is TGCGCCAGCAGCTTACAGACAGAAATGAACACTGAAGCTTTCTTT. Protein sequence: CASSLQTEMNTEAFF.

The chain uses TRBV5-5 and TRBJ2-1, with D maybe TRBD1 (5 bases). There are 15 residues in the CDR3. V lost 4 bases and J lost 1, with 12 bases in between. CDR1 is SGHKS and CDR2 is YYEKEE in the germline V gene (reference sequence). For the CDR3, the DNA is TGTGCCAGCAGCCCCGCTAGGGGTTCCTACAATGAGCAGTTCTTC. Protein product: CASSPARGSYNEQFF.

V gene TRBV6-6 combines with J gene TRBJ1-5; no definite D call. V was pared by 2 bases and J by 0 bases, with 5 bases between. Germline values: CDR1 MNHNY, CDR2 SVGAGI (reference sequence). This CDR3 comprises 14 residues. The CDR3 DNA sequence: TGTGCCAGCAGTTACACAGATAGCAATCAGCCCCAGCATTTT. Protein: CASSYTDSNQPQHF.

This CDR3 reads CASSPGTGGFRTEAFF. The CDR3, as DNA: TGTGCCAGCAGCCCCGGGACAGGGGGTTTCCGCACTGAAGCTTTCTTT. The chain carries TRBV6-6 and TRBJ1-1; 11 nucleotides match TRBD1. The germline V gene has CDR1 MNHNY and CDR2 SVGAGI (reference sequence). The CDR3 runs to 16 residues. J gave up 4 bases and V 6 bases, and 10 bases lay outside the gene matches.

V gene TRBV7-3 combines with J gene TRBJ2-1, with a tentative D call TRBD1 (5 bases). The germline gives CDR1 SGHTA, CDR2 FQGTGA. Trimming took off 2 bases at V and 4 bases at J, with 12 bases between the two ends. The CDR3 has 15 amino acids. CDR3 DNA: TGTGCCAGCAGCTTAGGTCCAGGGCCTTACAATGAGCAGTTCTTC. Its protein product is CASSLGPGPYNEQFF. Supplemented by reference TRBV7-3 and TRBJ2-1, the full variable domain reads GAGVSQTPSNKVTEKGKYVELRCDPISGHTALYWYRQSLGQGPEFLIYFQGTGAADDSGLPNDRFFAVRPEGSVSTLKIQRTERGDSAVYLCASSLGPGPYNEQFFGPGTRLTVL.

The rearrangement uses TRBV7-2 and TRBJ2-1; D perhaps matches TRBD2 (6 bases). Germline CDR1 and CDR2: SGHTA and FQGNSA. The CDR3 is 16 amino acids. V lost 0 bases to trimming and J lost 4 bases, with 13 bases between them. The CDR3 loop reads CASSLAAGTHYNEQFF. The DNA for the CDR3 is TGTGCCAGCAGCTTAGCCGCCGGGACTCATTACAATGAGCAGTTCTTC.

This chain joins TRBV23-1 and TRBJ2-5; 9 bases match TRBD2. TRBV23-1 counts as an open reading frame of uncertain function. This CDR3 is 16 amino acids long. V lost 0 bases, J lost 5 bases, and 7 bases stayed unmatched. The chain's CDR3 is CASSQSMRGGCETQYF. The CDR3, as DNA: TGCGCCAGCAGTCAATCGATGCGGGGGGGCTGTGAGACCCAGTACTTC.